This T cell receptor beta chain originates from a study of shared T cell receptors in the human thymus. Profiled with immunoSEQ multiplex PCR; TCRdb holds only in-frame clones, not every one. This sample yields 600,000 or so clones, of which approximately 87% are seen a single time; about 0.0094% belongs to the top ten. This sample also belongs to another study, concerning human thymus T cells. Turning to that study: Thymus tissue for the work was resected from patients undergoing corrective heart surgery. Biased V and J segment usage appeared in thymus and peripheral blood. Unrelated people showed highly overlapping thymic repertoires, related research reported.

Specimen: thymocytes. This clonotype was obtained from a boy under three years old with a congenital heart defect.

The CDR3 protein is CASHTGVNNEQFF. CDR3 sequence (DNA): TGTGCCAGTCATACCGGGGTAAACAATGAGCAGTTCTTC. The rearrangement uses TRBV27 and TRBJ2-1; a possible D gene is TRBD2 (5 bases). The CDR3 is made up of 13 amino acids. In germline, CDR1 is MNHEY, CDR2 SMNVEV (reference sequence). The V end lost 9 bases, the J end lost 5 bases, and 14 bases lay between the germline ends.